The present TCR beta chain was sequenced within a study of cytomegalovirus exposure and HLA in healthy donors. Study-wide results and caveats: Cytomegalovirus status, reportedly, was diagnosed with high specificity and sensitivity by the classifier. In a later analysis, TCR association rates varied by HLA locus: DRB1 most, HLA-C fewest. CMV serostatus stood as the only immune exposure information on hand.

Use of 60 Vbeta and 13 Jbeta primers characterized the PCR. Clones were read by immunoSEQ multiplex PCR, and TCRdb kept only the in-frame ones, dropping some. The table lists more than 75,000 clones, about four fifths of them singletons, with about 4% in the top ten. This clone was seen more than once but under ten times. Its antigen is unknown. Germline V CDR1 and CDR2: SGHRS, YFSETQ. This CDR3 has 15 residues. Trimming cost V 0 bases and J 4 bases; bases outside gene matches: 4. This clonotype was obtained from a woman in her forties in good health and CMV-seronegative. The sequencing sample was made of PBMCs. This chain links TRBV5-1 with TRBJ1-1; the match to TRBD1 covers 9 bases. The CDR3 spells CASSLVSTGGTEAFF. CDR3 nucleotides: TGCGCCAGCAGCTTGGTTTCGACAGGGGGCACTGAAGCTTTCTTT.